The rows below give T cell receptor beta chains drawn from one sample of a study of blood T cell repertoires in COVID-19. Clones were sequenced by immunoSEQ multiplex PCR, and TCRdb holds only the in-frame ones, with some missing. The table has under 150,000 clones, approximately 90% seen once. Sequencing was performed on PBMCs or T cells enriched from blood (not recorded which). The receptors were sampled from a young woman with acute COVID-19. The CDR3 runs from the conserved cysteine through the conserved F or W. A D gene is named only where the DNA matches it firmly. Size is stated for part of the rows, as once, few or many counts, or as a class when the clone is expanded.

V gene: TRBV19
clone size: -
D gene: -
J gene: TRBJ1-2
CDR3 protein: CASSISQGQGYTF
CDR3 DNA: TGTGCCAGTAGTATATCACAGGGTCAGGGCTACACCTTC

V gene: TRBV30
clone size: -
D gene: -
J gene: TRBJ1-2
CDR3 protein: CAWSVRSSWRARGYTF
CDR3 DNA: TGTGCCTGGAGTGTAAGGTCGTCGTGGAGGGCGCGAGGCTACACCTTC

V gene: TRBV19
clone size: -
D gene: -
J gene: TRBJ2-2
CDR3 protein: CASSSPSSNTGELFF
CDR3 DNA: TGTGCCAGTAGTAGCCCGTCAAGCAACACCGGGGAGCTGTTTTTT

V gene: TRBV29-1
clone size: -
D gene: -
J gene: TRBJ1-1
CDR3 protein: CSVEGLTGEAFF
CDR3 DNA: TGCAGCGTTGAAGGCCTGACAGGTGAAGCTTTCTTT

V gene: TRBV28
clone size: -
D gene: -
J gene: TRBJ1-1
CDR3 protein: CASSYAGENTEAFF
CDR3 DNA: TGTGCCAGCAGTTATGCGGGGGAGAACACTGAAGCTTTCTTT

V gene: TRBV24-1
clone size: -
D gene: -
J gene: TRBJ1-6
CDR3 protein: CATGEGTYNSPLHF
CDR3 DNA: TGTGCCACAGGGGAGGGGACCTATAATTCACCCCTCCACTTT

V gene: TRBV28
clone size: -
D gene: TRBD1
J gene: TRBJ1-2
CDR3 protein: CASSHGQGLSYGYTF
CDR3 DNA: TGTGCCAGCAGCCATGGACAGGGGCTGTCCTATGGCTACACCTTC

V gene: TRBV28
clone size: -
D gene: TRBD2
J gene: TRBJ2-7
CDR3 protein: CASSSTRTSGSYF
CDR3 DNA: TGTGCCAGCAGTTCGACGAGGACTAGCGGATCCTACTTC

V gene: TRBV28
clone size: -
D gene: TRBD1
J gene: TRBJ2-7
CDR3 protein: CASSLLGGNEQYF
CDR3 DNA: TGTGCCAGCAGTTTATTAGGGGGCAACGAGCAGTACTTC

V gene: TRBV5-1
clone size: -
D gene: TRBD1
J gene: TRBJ1-1
CDR3 protein: CASSLRQGTNTEAFF
CDR3 DNA: TGCGCCAGCAGCTTGCGACAGGGGACGAACACTGAAGCTTTCTTT

V gene: TRBV3-1/TRBV3-2
clone size: once
D gene: -
J gene: TRBJ1-3
CDR3 protein: CASSQGESTGNTIYF
CDR3 DNA: TGTGCCAGCAGCCAAGGCGAGTCAACTGGAAACACCATATATTTT

V gene: TRBV9
clone size: once
D gene: -
J gene: TRBJ2-5
CDR3 protein: CASSVEATGQETQYF
CDR3 DNA: TGTGCCAGCAGCGTAGAAGCGACGGGACAAGAGACCCAGTACTTC

V gene: TRBV30
clone size: few
D gene: -
J gene: TRBJ2-3
CDR3 protein: CAWSRLEEADTQYF
CDR3 DNA: TGTGCCTGGAGCCGACTAGAAGAAGCAGATACGCAGTATTTT

V gene: TRBV27
clone size: -
D gene: -
J gene: TRBJ1-2
CDR3 protein: CASSFTGFYGYTF
CDR3 DNA: TGTGCCAGCAGTTTCACAGGGTTCTATGGCTACACCTTC

V gene: TRBV5-4
clone size: -
D gene: -
J gene: TRBJ1-2
CDR3 protein: CASSPDRSYGYTF
CDR3 DNA: TGTGCCAGCAGCCCCGACAGAAGCTATGGCTACACCTTC

V gene: TRBV19
clone size: -
D gene: -
J gene: TRBJ1-5
CDR3 protein: CASSINREGNQPQHF
CDR3 DNA: TGTGCCAGTAGTATCAACAGGGAAGGGAATCAGCCCCAGCATTTT